Listed below are T cell receptor beta chains from one sample, sequenced in a study of T cell changes during pregnancy in multiple sclerosis. Some clones are missing from TCRdb's copy, which holds only in-frame ones; the method was immunoSEQ multiplex PCR. The table shows 40,000 to 50,000 clones, with nearly 90% occurring only once. Specimen: CD4+ T cells from peripheral blood mononuclear cells, collected in the first trimester of pregnancy. The receptors shown here come from a female donor with multiple sclerosis, enrolled in a pregnancy study. Both conserved end residues are part of each CDR3. The D gene is left open where the match is weak. Some rows mark clone size as missing; the rest say once, few, many or name a class of expanded clone.

j_call v_call d_call clone_size cdr3_length cdr3_nt cdr3_aa
TRBJ2-1 TRBV16 TRBD1 NA 15 TGTGCCAGCAGCGACAGGGGGAGCTCCTACAATGAGCAGTTCTTC CASSDRGSSYNEQFF
TRBJ1-1 TRBV11-2 NA once 13 TGTGCCAGCGCGAGAGTTATGAACACTGAAGCTTTCTTT CASARVMNTEAFF
TRBJ2-2 TRBV11-3 TRBD2 NA 17 TGTGCCAGCAGCCCCAGCGGGGGAGGGCCGAGTACCGGGGAGCTGTTTTTT CASSPSGGGPSTGELFF
TRBJ1-3 TRBV2 NA NA 15 TGTGCCAGCAGTGAAATACAGAGCTCTGGAAACACCATATATTTT CASSEIQSSGNTIYF
TRBJ2-5 TRBV7-6 NA few 19 TGTGCCAGCAGCTTAGGAGGGGGCCACAGGAGGTCGGGGGAAGAGACCCAGTACTTC CASSLGGGHRRSGEETQYF
TRBJ2-1 TRBV19 NA NA 12 TGTGCCAGTAGCCCCCGGGACTCCGAGCAGTTCTTC CASSPRDSEQFF
TRBJ2-2 TRBV5-1 NA NA 17 TGCGCCAGCAGCCTGTCAGGAGGGCTGTTTAGCGCCGGGGAGCTGTTTTTT CASSLSGGLFSAGELFF
TRBJ1-5 TRBV7-2 NA NA 13 TGTGCCAGCAGCTTAAGGGGGAATCAGCCCCAGCATTTT CASSLRGNQPQHF
TRBJ2-1 TRBV28 NA NA 12 TGTGCCAGCAGTATAAACTACAATGAGCAGTTCTTC CASSINYNEQFF
TRBJ2-1 TRBV2 TRBD2 few 13 TGTGCCAGCAGTGGGGGACTAGCGGGAGACGGGTTCTTC CASSGGLAGDGFF
TRBJ2-7 TRBV6-6 NA NA 13 TGTGCCAGCAGTTACGGAACTACCTACGAGCAGTACTTC CASSYGTTYEQYF
TRBJ1-5 TRBV19 NA NA 15 TGTGCCAGTAGAGCCAGGGGAAATAGCAATCAGCCCCAGCATTTT CASRARGNSNQPQHF
TRBJ1-5 TRBV6-6 NA NA 16 TGTGCCAGCAGTTTAGTTGAGGGGGTCTTCAATCAGCCCCAGCATTTT CASSLVEGVFNQPQHF
TRBJ2-5 TRBV18 NA NA 15 TGTGCCAGCTCACCACTGTGGACAGTTAAAGAGACCCAGTACTTC CASSPLWTVKETQYF
TRBJ2-7 TRBV12-5 NA NA 13 TGTGCTAGCACATCGTCGATTCTCTACGAGCAGTACTTC CASTSSILYEQYF
TRBJ1-1 TRBV5-5 NA NA 15 TGTGCCAGCAGCGGGGACCCCCAGGGGATCACTGAAGCTTTCTTT CASSGDPQGITEAFF
TRBJ1-1 TRBV6-5 NA NA 14 TGTGCCAGCAGTCCGCGGCGGGGGTGGACTGAAGCTTTCTTT CASSPRRGWTEAFF
TRBJ2-1 TRBV20-1 NA NA 10 TGCAGTGCCCAACGAGGTGAGCAGTTCTTC CSAQRGEQFF
TRBJ2-7 TRBV18 TRBD2 NA 16 TGTGCCAGCTCAAAGCTAGCGGGAGAGGTCTCCTACGAGCAGTACTTC CASSKLAGEVSYEQYF
TRBJ2-3 TRBV11-3 NA medium-sized 16 TGTGCCAGCAGCTTAGTCCAGGGGTTGGGCACAGATACGCAGTATTTT CASSLVQGLGTDTQYF
TRBJ2-3 TRBV7-2 TRBD1 NA 15 TGTGCCAGCAGCTCGAGACAGGGGGCCACAGATACGCAGTATTTT CASSSRQGATDTQYF
TRBJ1-5 TRBV19 NA NA 16 TGTGCCAGTAGTATAGGTAGACAGCCTAGCAATCAGCCCCAGCATTTT CASSIGRQPSNQPQHF
TRBJ1-6 TRBV19 TRBD1 NA 16 TGTGCCAGTAGTCGGGGGACAGGGGCGAAAAATTCACCCCTCCACTTT CASSRGTGAKNSPLHF
TRBJ2-4 TRBV18 NA NA 16 TGTGCCAGCTCACCAGTATTAGGGGTTGACAAAAACATTCAGTACTTC CASSPVLGVDKNIQYF
TRBJ1-3 TRBV5-6 NA NA 15 TGTGCCAGCAGCTTGGTATCAGGATCCGGAAACACCATATATTTT CASSLVSGSGNTIYF
TRBJ1-5 TRBV2 TRBD1 NA 13 TGTGCCAGCAACAGGGGCCCGGGGCAGCCCCAGCATTTT CASNRGPGQPQHF
TRBJ2-5 TRBV5-1 NA NA 13 TGCGCCAGCAGCTTGGTCGGGGAAGAGACCCAGTACTTC CASSLVGEETQYF
TRBJ1-2 TRBV7-9 NA once 17 TGTGCCAGCAGCTCCCCGGGGAGACCGCCCCTCCTCTATGGCTACACCTTC CASSSPGRPPLLYGYTF